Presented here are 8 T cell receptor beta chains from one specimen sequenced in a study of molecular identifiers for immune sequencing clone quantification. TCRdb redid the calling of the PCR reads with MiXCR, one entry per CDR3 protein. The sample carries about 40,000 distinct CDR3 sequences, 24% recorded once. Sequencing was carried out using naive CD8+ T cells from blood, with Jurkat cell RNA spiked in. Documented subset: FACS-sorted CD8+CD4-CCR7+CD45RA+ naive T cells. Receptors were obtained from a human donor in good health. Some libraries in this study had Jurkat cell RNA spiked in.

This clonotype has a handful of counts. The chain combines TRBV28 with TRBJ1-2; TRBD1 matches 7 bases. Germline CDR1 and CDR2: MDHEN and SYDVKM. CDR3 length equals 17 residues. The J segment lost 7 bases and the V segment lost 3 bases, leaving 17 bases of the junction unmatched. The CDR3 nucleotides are TGTGCCAGCAGTTTGGGCCCTGGATTAACAGGGGAAAGTGGCTACACCTTC. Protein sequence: CASSLGPGLTGESGYTF.

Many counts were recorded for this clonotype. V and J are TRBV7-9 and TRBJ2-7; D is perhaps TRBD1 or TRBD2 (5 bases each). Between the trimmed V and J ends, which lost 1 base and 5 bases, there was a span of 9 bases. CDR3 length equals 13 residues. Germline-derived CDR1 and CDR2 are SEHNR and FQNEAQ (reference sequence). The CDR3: CASSLVGDDEQYF. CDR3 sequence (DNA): TGTGCCAGCAGCTTAGTAGGGGACGACGAGCAGTACTTC.

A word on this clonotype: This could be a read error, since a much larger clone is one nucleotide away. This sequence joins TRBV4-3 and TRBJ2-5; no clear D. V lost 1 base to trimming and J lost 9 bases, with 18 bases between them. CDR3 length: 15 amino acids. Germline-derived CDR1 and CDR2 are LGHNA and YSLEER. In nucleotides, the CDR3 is TGCGCCAGCAGCCAAGCGGCAACCGGCCCCCTACCCCAGTACTTC. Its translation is CASSQAATGPLPQYF.

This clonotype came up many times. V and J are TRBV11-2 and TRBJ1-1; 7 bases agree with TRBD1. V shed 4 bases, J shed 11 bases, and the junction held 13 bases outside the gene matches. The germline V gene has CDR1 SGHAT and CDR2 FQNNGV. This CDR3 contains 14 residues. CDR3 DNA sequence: TGTGCCAGCAGCTCCCCCAGGGGACAGTCCCAGGCTTTCTTT. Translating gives CASSSPRGQSQAFF.

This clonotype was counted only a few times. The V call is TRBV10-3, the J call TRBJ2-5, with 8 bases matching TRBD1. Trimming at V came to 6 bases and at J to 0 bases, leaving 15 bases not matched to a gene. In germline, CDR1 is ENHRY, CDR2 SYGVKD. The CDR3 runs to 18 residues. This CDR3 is CAISGPDRTGFDQETQYF. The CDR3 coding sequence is TGTGCCATCAGCGGGCCGGACCGGACAGGGTTCGACCAAGAGACCCAGTACTTC.

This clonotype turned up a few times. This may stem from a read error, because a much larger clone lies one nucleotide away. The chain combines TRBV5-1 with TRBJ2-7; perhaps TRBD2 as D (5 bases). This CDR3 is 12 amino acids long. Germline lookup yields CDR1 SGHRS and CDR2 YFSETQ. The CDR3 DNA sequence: TGCGCCGGCAGCCCGGGAAACTACGAGCAGTACTTC. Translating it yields CAGSPGNYEQYF.

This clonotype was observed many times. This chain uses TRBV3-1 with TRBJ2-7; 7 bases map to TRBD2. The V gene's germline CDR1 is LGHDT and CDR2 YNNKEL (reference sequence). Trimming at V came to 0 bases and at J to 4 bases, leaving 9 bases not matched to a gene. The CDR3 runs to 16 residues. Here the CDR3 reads CASSQDRGVLEYEQYF. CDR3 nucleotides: TGTGCCAGCAGCCAAGATCGGGGGGTATTGGAGTACGAGCAGTACTTC.

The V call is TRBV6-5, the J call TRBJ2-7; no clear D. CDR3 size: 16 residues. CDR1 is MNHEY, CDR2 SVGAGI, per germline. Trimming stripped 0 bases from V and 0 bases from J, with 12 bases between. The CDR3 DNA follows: TGTGCCAGCAGTTACTCGGGCCCCGAACCCTCCTACGAGCAGTACTTC. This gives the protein CASSYSGPEPSYEQYF.